The rows below give T cell receptor beta chains drawn from one sample of a study of control samples from healthy donors and cancer patients. Only in-frame clones appear in the TCRdb table, and some are missing; sequencing was by immunoSEQ multiplex PCR. The sample has more than 140,000 clones, about 89% seen once; the top ten hold more than 6.5%. Sequencing was performed on blood. Receptors were obtained from a young man in good health. Both conserved end residues are part of each CDR3. The D gene is left open where the match is weak. Only some rows state a clone size, as once, few, many or a class for expanded clones.

>TRBJ2-1|NA|NA|TRBV20-1
TGCAGTGCTAGTCGGGACTTCACCAGTGAGCAGTTCTTC
CSASRDFTSEQFF
>TRBJ1-5|NA|TRBD1|TRBV6-2/TRBV6-3
TGTGCCAGCAGTTACGAATGGGACAGGCATACCGGCGGCAATCAGCCCCAGCATTTT
CASSYEWDRHTGGNQPQHF
>TRBJ1-5|NA|NA|TRBV6-7
TGTGCCAGCAGACGATGGCGAGGACAGCCCCAGCATTTT
CASRRWRGQPQHF
>TRBJ1-3|NA|NA|TRBV19
TGTGCCAGTAGTTCGCGGGATTTCTCTGGAAACACCATATATTTT
CASSSRDFSGNTIYF
>TRBJ2-6|NA|NA|TRBV5-4
TGTGCCAGCAGCTTGGGTGGTCCCTCTGGGGCCAACGTCCTGACTTTC
CASSLGGPSGANVLTF
>TRBJ1-3|NA|NA|TRBV10-3
TGTGCCATCAGTGATAGTGTATACTCTGGAAACACCATATATTTT
CAISDSVYSGNTIYF
>TRBJ1-1|NA|NA|TRBV7-3
TGTGCCAGCAGGAGAAACGGTAACACTGAAGCTTTCTTT
CASRRNGNTEAFF
>TRBJ2-1|NA|NA|TRBV7-2
TGTGCCAGCAGCCCGAACAAGCCCTCCTACAATGAGCAGTTCTTC
CASSPNKPSYNEQFF
>TRBJ1-4|NA|TRBD1|TRBV6-5
TGTGCCAGCAGTCGTACAGGGGGCCTTGATGAAAAACTGTTTTTT
CASSRTGGLDEKLFF
>TRBJ2-3|NA|NA|TRBV21-1
TGTGCCAGCAGCAAAGACGGGGGACTGAGAAATACGCAGTATTTT
CASSKDGGLRNTQYF
>TRBJ1-4|few|TRBD1|TRBV12-3/TRBV12-4
TGTGCCAGCAGTTTCCAGGGGGATGAAAAACTGTTTTTT
CASSFQGDEKLFF
>TRBJ1-2|NA|NA|TRBV27
TGTGCCAGCAGAGTGGACTATGGCTACACCTTC
CASRVDYGYTF
>TRBJ2-1|NA|TRBD1|TRBV7-9
TGTGCCAGCAGCGAATCCGGGACAGGGTTGGCTGAGCAGTTCTTC
CASSESGTGLAEQFF
>TRBJ2-5|NA|TRBD1|TRBV25-1
TGTGCCAGCAGTGACAGGGACAGGGTAGCGGAGACCCAGTACTTC
CASSDRDRVAETQYF
>TRBJ2-6|NA|TRBD1|TRBV4-1
TGCGCCAGCAGCCAAGATGGACAGGGGGGCTCTGGGGCCAACGTCCTGACTTTC
CASSQDGQGGSGANVLTF
>TRBJ2-5|NA|NA|TRBV5-4
TGTGCCAGCAGCTTGGATAGGGGGGCCCCAAGGGAGACCCAGTACTTC
CASSLDRGAPRETQYF
>TRBJ2-6|NA|TRBD2|TRBV29-1
TGCAGCGTTGTCGGACTAGCGGGCTCTGGGGCCAACGTCCTGACTTTC
CSVVGLAGSGANVLTF
>TRBJ2-5|NA|TRBD2|TRBV11-2
TGTGCCAGCAGCTCCCCAGCGGGAAACAAGAGAACCCAGTACTTC
CASSSPAGNKRTQYF
>TRBJ2-3|NA|NA|TRBV5-1
TGCGCCAGTAGAGAAGGGGGGAGCACAGATACGCAGTATTTT
CASREGGSTDTQYF
>TRBJ2-1|NA|TRBD2|TRBV5-1
TGCGCCAGCAGCTCGGATACCGGGACTAGCGTGTTCTTC
CASSSDTGTSVFF
>TRBJ2-2|NA|TRBD2|TRBV5-6
TGTGCCAGCTTTCGAATCACTAGCGGGGGCACCGGGGAGCTGTTTTTT
CASFRITSGGTGELFF